This T cell receptor beta chain was profiled in a study of blood T cells in healthy people across ages. Study observations and caveats: The study found more naive CD4+ cells and higher diversity in long-lived than aged donors. Observed TCR beta diversity per million T cells went down as age went up. This fall followed a roughly linear course with age.

The V gene's germline CDR1 is LGHNA and CDR2 YNFKEQ. The V end lost 4 bases, the J end lost 5 bases, and 9 bases lay between the germline ends. The CDR3 sequence is 13 residues long. Combining a sample-barcoded 5' primer with a J-beta primer mix, a second PCR ran for roughly 7 to 11 cycles. CDR3-containing paired-end reads numbering at least 2.5 million came from each sample. Each CDR3 protein gets one entry after TCRdb re-called the 5' RACE reads with MiXCR. In the table there are about 900,000 distinct CDR3 sequences, roughly 60% of which are singletons. Concerning this clonotype itself: What it binds is unknown.

Sample: blood. The V and J genes are TRBV4-2 and TRBJ2-1; D perhaps matches TRBD2 (6 bases). The TCR sequence derives from a man aged 25 to 40 in good health. The CDR3: CASSRRENNEQFF. The CDR3 coding sequence is TGTGCCAGCAGCCGGAGGGAAAACAATGAGCAGTTCTTC.